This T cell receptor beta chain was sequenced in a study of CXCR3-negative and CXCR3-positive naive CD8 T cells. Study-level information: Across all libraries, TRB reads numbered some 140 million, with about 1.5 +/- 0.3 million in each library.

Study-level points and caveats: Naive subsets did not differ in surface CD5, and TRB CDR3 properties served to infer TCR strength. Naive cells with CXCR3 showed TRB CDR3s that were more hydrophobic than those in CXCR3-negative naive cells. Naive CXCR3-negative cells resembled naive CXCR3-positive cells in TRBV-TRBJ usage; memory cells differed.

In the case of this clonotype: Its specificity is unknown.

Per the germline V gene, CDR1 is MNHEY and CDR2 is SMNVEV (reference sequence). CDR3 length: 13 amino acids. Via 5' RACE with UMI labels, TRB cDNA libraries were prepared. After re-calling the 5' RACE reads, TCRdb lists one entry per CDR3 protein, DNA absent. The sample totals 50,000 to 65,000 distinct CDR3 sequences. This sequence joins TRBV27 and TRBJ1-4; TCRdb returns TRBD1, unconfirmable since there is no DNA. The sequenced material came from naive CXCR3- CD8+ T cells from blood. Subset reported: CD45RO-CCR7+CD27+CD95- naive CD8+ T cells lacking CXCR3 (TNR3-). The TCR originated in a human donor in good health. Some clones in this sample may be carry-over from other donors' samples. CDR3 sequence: CASSGQGGEKLFF.